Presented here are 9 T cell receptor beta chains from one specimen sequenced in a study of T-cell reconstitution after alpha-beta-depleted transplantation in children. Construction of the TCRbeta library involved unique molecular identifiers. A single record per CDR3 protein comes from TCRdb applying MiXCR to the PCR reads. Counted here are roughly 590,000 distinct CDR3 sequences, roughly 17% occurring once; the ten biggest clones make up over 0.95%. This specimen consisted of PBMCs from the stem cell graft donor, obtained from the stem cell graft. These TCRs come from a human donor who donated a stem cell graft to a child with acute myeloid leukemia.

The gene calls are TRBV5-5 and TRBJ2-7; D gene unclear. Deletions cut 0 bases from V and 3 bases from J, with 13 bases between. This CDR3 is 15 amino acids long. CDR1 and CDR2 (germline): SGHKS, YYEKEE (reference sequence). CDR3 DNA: TGTGCCAGCAGCTTGGCACTGGGAACCAGCTACGAGCAGTACTTC. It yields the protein CASSLALGTSYEQYF.

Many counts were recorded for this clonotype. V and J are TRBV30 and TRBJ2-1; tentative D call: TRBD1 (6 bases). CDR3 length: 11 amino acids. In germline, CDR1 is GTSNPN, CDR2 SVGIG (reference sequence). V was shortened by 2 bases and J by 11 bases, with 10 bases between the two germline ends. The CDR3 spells CAWSLGQKQFF. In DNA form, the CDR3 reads TGTGCCTGGAGTCTCGGACAGAAGCAGTTCTTC. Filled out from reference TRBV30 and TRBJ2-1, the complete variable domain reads SQTIHQWPATLVQPVGSPLSLECTVEGTSNPNLYWYRQAAGRGLQLLFYSVGIGQISSEVPQNLSASRPQDRQFILSSKKLLLSDSGFYLCAWSLGQKQFFGPGTRLTVL.

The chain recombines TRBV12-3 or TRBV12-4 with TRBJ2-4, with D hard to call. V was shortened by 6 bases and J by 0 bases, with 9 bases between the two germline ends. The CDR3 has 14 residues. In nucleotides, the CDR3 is TGTGCCAGCAGGGCCGAACAAGCCAAAAACATTCAGTACTTC. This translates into CASRAEQAKNIQYF.

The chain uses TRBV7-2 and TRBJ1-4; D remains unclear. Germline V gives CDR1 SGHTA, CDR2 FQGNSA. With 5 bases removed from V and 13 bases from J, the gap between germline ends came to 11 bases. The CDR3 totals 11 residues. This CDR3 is CASSDGVGLFF. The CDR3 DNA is TGTGCCAGCAGCGACGGGGTAGGACTGTTTTTT.

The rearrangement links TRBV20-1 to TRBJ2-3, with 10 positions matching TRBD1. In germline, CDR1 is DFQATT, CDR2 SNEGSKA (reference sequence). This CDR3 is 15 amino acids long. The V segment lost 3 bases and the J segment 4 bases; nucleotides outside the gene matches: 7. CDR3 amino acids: CSARGGQGKADTQYF. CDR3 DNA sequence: TGCAGTGCTAGGGGGGGACAGGGGAAAGCAGATACGCAGTATTTT.

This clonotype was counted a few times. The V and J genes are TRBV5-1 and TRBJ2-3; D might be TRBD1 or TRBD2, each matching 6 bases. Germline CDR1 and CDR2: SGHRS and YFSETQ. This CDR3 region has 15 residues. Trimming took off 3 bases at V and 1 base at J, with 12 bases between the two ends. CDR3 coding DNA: TGCGCCAGCAGCTACTCCGGGGGCGGCACAGATACGCAGTATTTT. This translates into CASSYSGGGTDTQYF.

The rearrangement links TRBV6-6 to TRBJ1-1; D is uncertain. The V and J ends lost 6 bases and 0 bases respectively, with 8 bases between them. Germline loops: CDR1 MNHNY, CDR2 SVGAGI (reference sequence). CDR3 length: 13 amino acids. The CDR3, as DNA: TGTGCCAGCAGACAGTTCATGAACACTGAAGCTTTCTTT. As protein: CASRQFMNTEAFF.

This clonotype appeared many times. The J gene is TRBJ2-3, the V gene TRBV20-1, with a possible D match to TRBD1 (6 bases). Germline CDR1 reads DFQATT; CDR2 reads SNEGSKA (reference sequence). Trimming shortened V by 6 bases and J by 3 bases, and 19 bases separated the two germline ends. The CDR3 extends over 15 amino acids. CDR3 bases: TGCAGTGCCTCCCTTGCTGGGGGCTCTACAGATACGCAGTATTTT. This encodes CSASLAGGSTDTQYF.

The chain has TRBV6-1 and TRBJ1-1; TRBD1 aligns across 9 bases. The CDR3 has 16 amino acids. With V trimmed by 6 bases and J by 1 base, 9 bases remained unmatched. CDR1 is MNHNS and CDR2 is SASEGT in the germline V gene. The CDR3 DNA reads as TGTGCCAGCAGCCGCGGGACAGGGAACAGGAACACTGAAGCTTTCTTT. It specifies CASSRGTGNRNTEAFF.